This TCR beta chain was obtained from a study of shared clonotypes between healthy human individuals (TCRdb year 2020). Describing the broader study: A few men and a couple of women, aged 18 to 49 years, made up the cohort. For each donor, three plates each were used for CD4 naive and CD4 memory, two plates were used for CD8 naive, and one plate was used for CD8 memory. Blood TCR repertoires of five healthy adults were deeply sequenced to estimate repertoire size and the extent of clonotype sharing between individuals. To increase sequencing depth and limit assay-specific biases, TCR repertoire library preparation and sequencing were carried out by different laboratories using diverse techniques. Between about 0.85 and 8.9 billion PBMCs per donor were obtained by leukapheresis.

Remarks on this clone: What this receptor recognizes is not known. The junction departs from germline at one end; a sequencing error may be responsible.

General findings and caveats noted by the study authors: Across a few donors, about 5.2% of naive CD4, roughly 3.5% of naive CD8, approximately 2.5% of memory CD4, and under 0.45% of memory CD8 clonotypes were shared. Estimated clonotype richness was generally larger for naive than for memory subsets. Pairwise subsampling led to the expectation that sequencing depth would affect the degree of clonotype sharing among donors. Even with the large sequencing depth, rarefaction of the sorted-subset datasets indicated that sequencing was incomplete. Only blood was sampled, and tissue TCR repertoires likely differ from those in blood. The genetic and exposure-history diversity represented was limited by the small number of donors. Compared with non-shared clonotypes, clonotypes shared by all four sorted-subset donors had higher generation probabilities.

Donors were healthy HIV-negative adults with no recently reported acute infections or vaccinations. All donors were Caucasian adults living in Nashville, Tennessee, USA. CD4+ T cells were enriched by magnetic negative selection; naive cells were then positively selected on CD45RA, and the negative fraction formed the memory subset. After blood collection by leukapheresis, PBMCs were isolated using Ficoll-Histopaque density gradient centrifugation and then cryopreserved in the vapor phase of liquid nitrogen. Analytical flow cytometry was used to check the purity and quantity of every magnetically sorted T cell population. Genomic DNA was isolated from each sorted fraction and quantified by UV absorbance on a Nanodrop 2000c. The germline V gene specifies SNHLY as CDR1 and FYNNEI as CDR2. Reading from cysteine to phenylalanine, the CDR3 counts 11 amino acids. The only DNA kept is the CDR3, 33 bases in frame from the first base.

Using the deep immunoSEQ assay, TCR CDR3 regions were amplified from genomic DNA by multiplex PCR. Extracted genomic DNA from each cell subset was spread evenly across all wells of several immunoSEQ 96-well plates, with each plate serving as a replicate. For sorted subsets, about 200 ng genomic DNA, equal to tens of thousands of T cell genomes, was loaded into each replicate PCR. Purified libraries were measured with a Qubit 3.0 fluorometer, size-checked on a Bioanalyzer 2100, and measured again with the KAPA Library Quantification kit. A separate single-read 150-cycle Illumina NextSeq 550 flow cell was used to sequence each immunoSEQ 96-well plate. Per the original workflow: Because the immunoSEQ output included only junctional sequences and no quality scores, the filtering could not be the same as the filtering used for full-length reads. Sequences were annotated with PyIR, a Python wrapper for IgBLAST v1.9, using IMGT germline references to assign V/J genes and CDR3. Any read was removed if the V/J assignment was weak (E-value above 1e-6), the CDR3 was missing, or the read contained stop codons, out-of-frame junctions, or ambiguous translated residues. V3J clonotypes were defined as sequences sharing an identical inferred V gene, J gene, and CDR3 amino acid sequence. Percentage overlap between repertoires was calculated by dividing the number of shared unique clonotypes by the size of the smaller repertoire. Three approaches were used to assess repertoire richness: RTK rarefaction, the Chao1 estimator, and Recon v2.1 estimates of unobserved clonotypes. For all TCRbeta clonotypes obtained by the gDNA method from four donors, generation probabilities were computed with OLGA. The table comes from immuneACCESS by way of TCRdb, which keeps in-frame sequences with V and J called. Part of the clones is missing from these tables; in studies checked, under half for an unresolved V gene and the rest for unknown reasons. From that table come the V and J calls and clone size; the DNA was used to work out D and trimming. The sample includes some 2,000,000 clones, with approximately 96% observed a single time. Over 0.1% of the sample is held by the ten biggest clonotypes.

The sequence joins TRBV2 to TRBJ1-1; the D gene is perhaps TRBD1, on 5 matching bases. Sequencing was carried out using naive CD4+ T cells sorted from blood. The cell subset or site label, read with the paper, signifies: CD45RA+ positively selected. The clonotype was recovered from a man in his late teens or twenties in good health. The DNA sequence reads TGTGCCGGCAGGGTATTTACTGAAGCTTTCTTT. Translated, this is CAGRVFTEAFF.